This T cell receptor (beta chain) originates from a study of blood T cell repertoires in COVID-19. Study summary: COVID-19 samples, acute and convalescent, were from the United States, Italy and Spain.

Germline values: CDR1 KGHSH, CDR2 LQKENI. V was pared by 0 bases and J by 2 bases, with 3 bases of the junction left unmatched. This CDR3 is built from 15 residues. Data came from immunoSEQ multiplex PCR; TCRdb stores just in-frame clones and leaves some out. The sample includes some 100,000 clones, around 79% seen only once; the top ten take 2.5%. The clonotype originates from a man aged 50 or older with acute or convalescent COVID-19. The V call is TRBV18, the J call TRBJ2-7; the match to TRBD2 covers 8 bases. The sample comprised peripheral blood. The DNA of the CDR3 is TGTGCCAGCTCACCACCAGCGGGGGAGGCCTACGAGCAGTACTTC. Amino acid sequence: CASSPPAGEAYEQYF.